A selection of T cell receptor beta chains follows, all from one sample in a study of blood T cell repertoires in COVID-19. Sequencing used immunoSEQ multiplex PCR; TCRdb keeps in-frame clones, though not all of them. The data hold 200,000 to 250,000 clones, with approximately 83% observed a single time. Sequencing was done on a sample of PBMCs or T cells enriched from blood (not recorded which). These receptors all stem from a woman in her thirties or forties with acute COVID-19. The CDR3 runs from the conserved cysteine through the conserved F or W. A D gene is named only where the DNA matches it firmly. Clone size appears in some rows only: once, few, many, or a class for an expanded clone.

D,J,length,V,size,CDR3,DNA
TRBD1,TRBJ1-1,16,TRBV7-2,-,CASSPRGGTGRAEAFF,TGTGCCAGCAGCCCCAGAGGTGGGACAGGGAGGGCTGAAGCTTTCTTT
-,TRBJ2-3,14,TRBV6-5,-,CASRASRGQDTQYF,TGTGCCAGCAGGGCCTCTAGGGGCCAAGATACGCAGTATTTT
-,TRBJ1-3,17,TRBV5-1,-,CASSLSDSPGSGNTIYF,TGCGCCAGCAGCTTGTCGGACTCACCCGGCTCTGGAAACACCATATATTTT
-,TRBJ1-6,15,TRBV9,-,CASSTFREHNSPLHF,TGTGCCAGCAGTACTTTTCGGGAGCATAATTCACCCCTCCACTTT
-,TRBJ1-2,13,TRBV19,-,CASSIGGPTGYTF,TGTGCCAGTAGTATCGGGGGGCCCACTGGCTACACCTTC
-,TRBJ2-7,13,TRBV2,-,CASTNEGGYEQYF,TGTGCCAGCACTAATGAGGGAGGATACGAGCAGTACTTC
-,TRBJ2-3,14,TRBV27,-,CASSSRGATDTQYF,TGTGCCAGCAGTTCCCGGGGGGCCACAGATACGCAGTATTTT
-,TRBJ2-7,15,TRBV9,-,CASSALGSRGDEQYF,TGTGCCAGCAGCGCCCTTGGGTCTAGAGGTGACGAGCAGTACTTC
-,TRBJ1-1,14,TRBV14,-,CASSPLRVNTEAFF,TGTGCCAGCAGCCCTTTGAGGGTGAACACTGAAGCTTTCTTT
TRBD2,TRBJ2-2,17,TRBV4-2,once,CASSQALAGGLAGELFF,TGTGCCAGCAGCCAAGCGCTAGCGGGGGGTTTAGCCGGGGAGCTGTTTTTT
TRBD1,TRBJ2-7,14,TRBV5-4,-,CASSWGTGGYEQYF,TGTGCCAGCAGCTGGGGGACAGGGGGGTACGAGCAGTACTTC
TRBD1,TRBJ1-1,13,TRBV7-9,-,CASSLETGGEAFF,TGTGCCAGCAGCTTGGAGACAGGGGGTGAAGCTTTCTTT
-,TRBJ2-1,12,TRBV7-9,-,CASTPGFGEQFF,TGTGCCAGTACCCCCGGGTTCGGAGAGCAGTTCTTC
-,TRBJ2-1,15,TRBV7-6,once,CASSARQERYNEQFF,TGTGCCAGCAGCGCCCGACAGGAGCGCTACAATGAGCAGTTCTTC
TRBD1,TRBJ1-1,18,TRBV6-1,-,CASSGWDRVGWSNTEAFF,TGTGCCAGCAGTGGCTGGGACAGGGTCGGGTGGTCGAACACTGAAGCTTTCTTT
-,TRBJ1-1,16,TRBV21-1,-,CASSKEGQGAETEAFF,TGTGCCAGCAGCAAAGAGGGACAGGGGGCGGAAACTGAAGCTTTCTTT
TRBD1,TRBJ1-6,15,TRBV28,many,CASSLRYRGGSPLHF,TGTGCCAGCAGTTTACGGTACAGGGGCGGATCACCCCTCCACTTT
-,TRBJ1-4,13,TRBV30,-,CAWSVGAGEKLFF,TGTGCCTGGAGTGTGGGGGCTGGAGAAAAACTGTTTTTT
-,TRBJ2-2,16,TRBV27,once,CASSLSRHGLTGELFF,TGTGCCAGCAGTTTATCGCGCCACGGACTGACCGGGGAGCTGTTTTTT
TRBD2,TRBJ2-7,15,TRBV3-1/TRBV3-2,-,CASSVAGGTSYEQYF,TGTGCCAGCAGCGTAGCGGGAGGAACCTCCTACGAGCAGTACTTC
TRBD1,TRBJ1-1,15,TRBV5-1,once,CASSVETGMNTEAFF,TGCGCCAGCAGCGTGGAGACAGGGATGAACACTGAAGCTTTCTTT
-,TRBJ1-5,15,TRBV19,-,CASSPAPTSNQPQHF,TGTGCCAGTAGTCCAGCCCCGACTTCCAATCAGCCCCAGCATTTT
-,TRBJ2-6,15,TRBV27,-,CASSFEGAGANVLTF,TGTGCCAGCAGTTTCGAAGGGGCCGGGGCCAACGTCCTGACTTTC
TRBD1,TRBJ2-5,13,TRBV7-9,-,CASSAEGAGTQYF,TGTGCCAGCAGCGCCGAGGGGGCCGGGACCCAGTACTTC
TRBD1,TRBJ2-3,16,TRBV15,-,CATSSIGQGWTDTQYF,TGTGCCACCAGCAGCATAGGACAGGGCTGGACAGATACGCAGTATTTT
-,TRBJ2-1,15,TRBV11-2,-,CASSLRGGFMNEQFF,TGTGCCAGCAGCTTACGTGGGGGGTTTATGAATGAGCAGTTCTTC
-,TRBJ2-3,14,TRBV10-3,-,CAISEWHSTDTQYF,TGTGCCATCAGTGAGTGGCATAGCACAGATACGCAGTATTTT
-,TRBJ1-2,13,TRBV6-6,once,CASTPAQNYGYTF,TGTGCCAGCACCCCTGCCCAGAACTATGGCTACACCTTC
-,TRBJ1-6,13,TRBV30,few,CAWESSYNSPLHF,TGTGCCTGGGAGAGCTCCTATAATTCACCCCTCCACTTT
TRBD1,TRBJ2-2,16,TRBV4-3,-,CASSQEDRGFTGELFF,TGCGCCAGCAGCCAAGAAGACAGGGGGTTCACCGGGGAGCTGTTTTTT
TRBD1,TRBJ1-6,15,TRBV28,-,CASSLQGAGNSPLHF,TGTGCCAGCAGCCTACAGGGGGCGGGGAATTCACCCCTCCACTTT
-,TRBJ2-1,15,TRBV21-1,-,CASSNRQGPYNEQFF,TGTGCCAGCAGCAACAGACAGGGCCCCTACAATGAGCAGTTCTTC
TRBD1,TRBJ2-2,13,TRBV6-5,-,CASHRGDTGELFF,TGTGCCAGCCACAGGGGCGACACCGGGGAGCTGTTTTTT
-,TRBJ2-3,14,TRBV12-5,-,CASGLTVSTDTQYF,TGTGCTAGTGGTTTGACGGTCAGCACAGATACGCAGTATTTT
TRBD2,TRBJ2-1,15,TRBV7-2,-,CASSLRTRDYNEQFF,TGTGCCAGCAGCTTAAGGACTAGAGACTACAATGAGCAGTTCTTC
-,TRBJ1-2,14,TRBV7-2,-,CASSLERGSYGYTF,TGTGCCAGCAGCTTAGAGAGGGGGTCCTATGGCTACACCTTC
-,TRBJ2-2,13,TRBV28,-,CASGTSNTGELFF,TGTGCCAGTGGGACATCGAACACCGGGGAGCTGTTTTTT
TRBD2,TRBJ2-3,15,TRBV18,-,CASSPLRGGSDTQYF,TGTGCCAGCTCACCACTGCGGGGGGGGTCAGATACGCAGTATTTT
-,TRBJ1-6,16,TRBV19,-,CASSIEDGSWGSPLHF,TGTGCCAGTAGTATAGAGGACGGGAGTTGGGGTTCACCCCTCCACTTT
-,TRBJ2-1,13,TRBV7-3,-,CASSLTQGYEQFF,TGTGCCAGCAGCTTAACCCAGGGTTATGAGCAGTTCTTC
-,TRBJ2-7,16,TRBV6-1,few,CASSEFARQVDYEQYF,TGTGCCAGCAGTGAATTTGCGCGACAGGTGGACTACGAGCAGTACTTC
-,TRBJ1-5,13,TRBV7-2,few,CASSSYSNQPQHF,TGTGCCAGCAGCTCATACAGTAATCAGCCCCAGCATTTT
TRBD2,TRBJ2-5,16,TRBV18,-,CASSRGGGGTQETQYF,TGTGCCAGCTCAAGGGGCGGCGGGGGAACCCAAGAGACCCAGTACTTC
-,TRBJ2-3,17,TRBV4-1,-,CASSQYFLGGVTDTQYF,TGCGCCAGCAGCCAGTACTTCCTAGGGGGGGTGACAGATACGCAGTATTTT
-,TRBJ1-1,15,TRBV2,-,CASSEGFGGRAEAFF,TGTGCCAGCAGTGAGGGTTTCGGGGGGCGGGCTGAAGCTTTCTTT
-,TRBJ2-7,15,TRBV6-5,-,CASSYGGGLSYEQYF,TGTGCCAGCAGTTACGGCGGGGGCCTCTCCTACGAGCAGTACTTC